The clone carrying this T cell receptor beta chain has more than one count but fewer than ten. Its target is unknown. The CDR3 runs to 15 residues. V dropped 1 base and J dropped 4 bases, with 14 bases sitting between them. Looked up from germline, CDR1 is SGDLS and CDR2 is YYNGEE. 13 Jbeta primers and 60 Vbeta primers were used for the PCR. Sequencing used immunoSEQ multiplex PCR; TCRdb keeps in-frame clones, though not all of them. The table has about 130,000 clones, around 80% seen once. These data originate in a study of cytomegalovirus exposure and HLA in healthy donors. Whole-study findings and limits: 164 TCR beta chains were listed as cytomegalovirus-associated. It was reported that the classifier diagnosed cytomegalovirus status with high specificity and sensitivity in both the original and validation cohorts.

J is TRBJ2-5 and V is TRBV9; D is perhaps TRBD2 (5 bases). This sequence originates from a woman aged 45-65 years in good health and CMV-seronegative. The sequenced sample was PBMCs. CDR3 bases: TGTGCCAGCAGCGTATTGGCGGGCCATCTAGAGACCCAGTACTTC. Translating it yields CASSVLAGHLETQYF.